A single sample is the source of the 29 T cell receptor beta chains below, sequenced in a study of preoperative IRX-2 immunotherapy in early breast cancer (dated by TCRdb to the late 2010s). What this sample's treatment or condition label stands for: preoperative locoregional IRX-2 cytokine immunotherapy. The receptor library was made with the immunoSEQ multiplex PCR assay. What TCRdb holds here is the immuneACCESS table cut down to in-frame rearrangements. Part of the clones is not present; checked against another copy, under half of the missing clones reflect an unresolved V gene, and the others are unexplained. The sample contains approximately 27,000 clones, about 81% of them found a single time. The top ten clonotypes cover approximately 1.4% of the sample. This specimen consisted of lymph node tissue, obtained after IRX-2 immunotherapy. These receptors were obtained from a human donor with breast cancer.

This clone was observed once. The chain links TRBV19 to TRBJ1-2, with no clear D. The germline CDR1 and CDR2 sequences are LNHDA and SQIVND (reference sequence). This CDR3 contains 13 residues. V shed 3 bases and J shed 8 bases, with 13 bases lying between them. In DNA form, the CDR3 reads TGTGCCAGTAGTATGACGGTGACTCGAGGCTACACCTTC. This codes for CASSMTVTRGYTF.

The chain uses TRBV6-8 and TRBJ1-1; D is ambiguous. This CDR3 comprises 12 residues. Germline loops: CDR1 MNHGY, CDR2 SAAAGT. V lost 6 bases and J 4 bases, leaving 9 bases between the germline ends. The CDR3 is CASSPSGTEAFF. CDR3 sequence (DNA): TGTGCCAGCAGCCCCTCCGGCACTGAAGCTTTCTTT.

The chain combines TRBV15 with TRBJ1-4; weak D call: TRBD1 (6 bases). The CDR3 covers 16 residues. Per the germline V gene, CDR1 is LNHNV and CDR2 is YYDKDF (reference sequence). V was trimmed by 7 bases and J by 0 bases, leaving 15 bases between them. The CDR3 loop reads CATMGDKAATNEKLFF. The CDR3 DNA reads as TGTGCCACCATGGGGGACAAGGCTGCAACTAATGAAAAACTGTTTTTT.

The chain joins TRBV19 to TRBJ2-7, with 8 nucleotides matching TRBD1. Germline CDR1 is LNHDA and CDR2 is SQIVND (reference sequence). The CDR3 runs 16 residues. After removal of 6 bases from V and 0 bases from J, the junction contained 10 bases not matched to a gene. As DNA, the CDR3 is TGTGCCAGTAGATTCTCCGGACAGGGCGACTCCTACGAGCAGTACTTC. It encodes CASRFSGQGDSYEQYF.

The V gene is TRBV6-8, the J gene TRBJ1-5, with TRBD1 matching over 7 bases. The V and J ends lost 5 bases and 5 bases, in that order; junction bases with no gene match: 3. CDR1 is MNHGY, CDR2 SAAAGT, per germline. CDR3 length: 13 amino acids. The CDR3 DNA follows: TGTGCCAGCAGTCGGGACAGAGATCAGCCCCAGCATTTT. It yields the protein CASSRDRDQPQHF.

This clone was seen only a few times. V is TRBV6-8 and J is TRBJ1-2; 8 positions agree with TRBD1. V lost 5 bases and J lost 3; bases outside the gene matches: 2. In germline, CDR1 is MNHGY, CDR2 SAAAGT. This CDR3 region has 13 residues. CDR3 sequence reads: CASSLQGDYGYTF. The CDR3 bases are TGTGCCAGCAGTCTACAGGGGGACTATGGCTACACCTTC.

J is TRBJ1-2 and V is TRBV23-1; 7 nucleotides agree with TRBD1. TRBV23-1 is sorted into the ORF group, with uncertain function. J gave up 6 bases and V 6 bases, and 7 bases lay outside the gene matches. The CDR3 length is 13 residues. The CDR3 sequence is CASSPRQGDGYTF. In DNA form, the CDR3 reads TGCGCCAGCAGCCCCCGACAGGGAGATGGCTACACCTTC.

The CDR3 protein is CASRSRTLGEQYV. The DNA of the CDR3 is TGTGCCAGCAGGTCAAGGACCCTGGGGGAGCAGTACGTC. This chain links TRBV6-8 with TRBJ2-7; D is undetermined. V lost 6 bases and J 7 bases, leaving 16 bases between the germline ends. This CDR3 contains 13 residues. The germline CDR1 and CDR2 sequences are MNHGY and SAAAGT.

The sample holds one count of this clone. V gene TRBV19 combines with J gene TRBJ2-1, with TRBD2 matching 10 bases. Per the germline V gene, CDR1 is LNHDA and CDR2 is SQIVND (reference sequence). The CDR3 is 17 amino acids. Trimming at V came to 10 bases and at J to 4 bases, leaving 16 bases not matched to a gene. CDR3 DNA sequence: TGTGCCACAACGCTAGCGGGCGGACTAGCGGAATACAATGAGCAGTTCTTC. Translation: CATTLAGGLAEYNEQFF.

This clone was counted once. The CDR3 nucleotides are TGTGCCAGCAGCCAAGACGGTACCTCACCCCTCCACTTT. As protein: CASSQDGTSPLHF. The chain has TRBV14 and TRBJ1-6; no definite D call. Trimming removed 0 bases at V and 10 bases at J, with 7 bases between. This CDR3 is 13 amino acids long. Germline loops: CDR1 SGHDN, CDR2 FVKESK.

This clone was detected a few times. The chain employs TRBV29-1 and TRBJ1-2; no reliable D call. CDR3 length: 15 residues. Germline V gives CDR1 SQVTM, CDR2 ANQGSEA. Trimming left V 7 bases short and J 7 bases short, with 25 bases between. Here the CDR3 reads CSGTISGGGRGGYTF. In nucleotides, the CDR3 is TGCAGCGGTACCATCTCGGGTGGTGGGCGAGGTGGCTACACCTTC.

V and J are TRBV6-7 and TRBJ2-2; 7 bases match TRBD2. TRBV6-7 is an ORF, with its function uncertain. The J segment lost 6 bases and the V segment lost 8 bases, leaving 12 bases of the junction unmatched. The CDR3 extends over 15 amino acids. CDR3 amino acids: CASRRLAGSAGELFF. The CDR3 DNA reads TGTGCCAGCCGGCGATTAGCGGGTTCTGCCGGGGAGCTGTTTTTT.

The rearrangement uses TRBV6-8 and TRBJ2-2; the D gene is possibly TRBD1 (5 bases). The germline V and J ends were trimmed by 7 bases and 7 bases, with 16 bases remaining between them. The CDR3 covers 14 residues. CDR1 MNHGY and CDR2 SAAAGT come from the germline V gene. CDR3 bases: TGTGCCAGCACCCAGTCATGGGGCCACGGGGAGCTGTTTTTT. Protein sequence: CASTQSWGHGELFF.

The chain carries TRBV2 and TRBJ1-1; D is uncertain. Per the germline V gene, CDR1 is SNHLY and CDR2 is FYNNEI. The CDR3 runs 14 residues. Trimming cost V 3 bases and J 5 bases, with 13 bases left between them. In nucleotides, the CDR3 is TGTGCCAGCAGTGATGGTGGAGGGAGTACTGAAGCTTTCTTT. Its protein is CASSDGGGSTEAFF.

The chain couples TRBV6-8 to TRBJ2-6; either TRBD1 or TRBD2 may supply D (6 bases each). Germline CDR1 reads MNHGY; CDR2 reads SAAAGT. CDR3 size: 17 residues. Deletions cut 0 bases from V and 3 bases from J, with 12 bases between. The CDR3 loop is CASSYSTGTFGANVLTF. The CDR3 region has the DNA TGTGCCAGCAGTTACTCAACAGGGACTTTTGGGGCCAACGTCCTGACTTTC.

This chain connects TRBV19 to TRBJ1-2; no clear D. The CDR3 covers 12 residues. Trimming stripped 5 bases from V and 8 bases from J, with 12 bases between. The germline V gene encodes CDR1 LNHDA and CDR2 SQIVND (reference sequence). CDR3 bases: TGTGCCAGTAGTCTCACCCCCACGGGCTACACCTTC. It encodes CASSLTPTGYTF.

A single count supports this clone. This chain links TRBV18 with TRBJ1-1; no reliable D call. The CDR3 contains 14 residues. From germline, CDR1 is KGHSH and CDR2 LQKENI. The germline V and J ends were trimmed by 1 base and 11 bases, with 17 bases remaining between them. CDR3 DNA: TGTGCCAGCTCACCACAAGCGCTGGAGCTAAAGGCTTTCTTT. Translation: CASSPQALELKAFF. Full variable domain (remainder filled in from reference TRBV18 and TRBJ1-1): NAGVMQNPRHLVRRRGQEARLRCSPMKGHSHVYWYRQLPEEGLKFMVYLQKENIIDESGMPKERFSAEFPKEGPSILRIQQVVRGDSAAYFCASSPQALELKAFFGQGTRLTVV.

The rearrangement uses TRBV11-3 and TRBJ2-2; D is tentatively TRBD1 or TRBD2 (5 bases each). V lost 5 bases and J lost 4, with 14 bases in between. The CDR3 covers 15 residues. Germline CDR1 is SGHNT and CDR2 is YENEEA. The CDR3 nucleotides read TGTGCCAGCAGCCCTGGGACGGAACTCACCGGGGAGCTGTTTTTT. Translated: CASSPGTELTGELFF.

CDR3 loop: CAWSANTGQFSPLHF. The DNA for the CDR3 is TGTGCCTGGAGTGCAAACACAGGACAGTTTTCACCCCTCCACTTT. This chain joins TRBV30 and TRBJ1-6; weak D call: TRBD1 (6 bases). The CDR3 has 15 residues. Trimming cost V 1 base and J 9 bases, with 16 bases left between them. The germline V gene has CDR1 GTSNPN and CDR2 SVGIG (reference sequence).

This clone was found a few times. The gene calls are TRBV6-8 and TRBJ2-7; 7 positions match TRBD2. Trimming removed 2 bases from V and 3 bases from J; junction bases left unmatched: 1. This CDR3 region has 13 residues. Germline V gene sequence: CDR1 MNHGY, CDR2 SAAAGT. The CDR3 is CASSYQRDYEQYF. CDR3 DNA: TGTGCCAGCAGTTACCAGCGGGACTACGAGCAGTACTTC.

The genes are TRBV6-8 and TRBJ1-1; D ambiguous. The CDR3 length is 13 residues. V lost 2 bases to trimming and J lost 2 bases, with 6 bases between them. The V gene's germline CDR1 is MNHGY and CDR2 SAAAGT. CDR3: CASSYATNTEAFF. Here the CDR3 DNA reads TGTGCCAGCAGTTACGCCACCAACACTGAAGCTTTCTTT.

The rearrangement joins TRBV6-8 to TRBJ2-3; 11 bases map to TRBD2. Germline loops: CDR1 MNHGY, CDR2 SAAAGT. The trim removed 1 base at V and 2 bases at J, leaving 8 bases unmatched. This CDR3 region has 18 residues. CDR3 loop: CASSYLMTSGEYTDTQYF. DNA for the CDR3: TGTGCCAGCAGTTACTTGATGACTAGCGGGGAATACACAGATACGCAGTATTTT.

The CDR3 reads CASSPGQGSTEAFF. CDR3 bases: TGTGCCAGTAGCCCGGGACAGGGTAGCACTGAAGCTTTCTTT. V gene TRBV19 combines with J gene TRBJ1-1; 9 bases map to TRBD1. The CDR3 totals 14 residues. Germline CDR1 is LNHDA and CDR2 is SQIVND (reference sequence). Germline trimming cut 6 bases from V and 4 bases from J; bases unmatched to any gene: 6.

This sequence joins TRBV11-3 and TRBJ2-1, with D unclear. Germline V CDR1 and CDR2: SGHNT, YENEEA. Trimming shortened V by 3 bases and J by 2 bases, and 11 bases separated the two germline ends. The CDR3 covers 15 residues. The CDR3 region has the DNA TGTGCCAGCAGCTTGGTTGGGGAAGCCTACAATGAGCAGTTCTTC. This gives the protein CASSLVGEAYNEQFF.

This clone was observed once. J is TRBJ1-4 and V is TRBV28, with TRBD1 matching over 9 bases. Germline V lookup: CDR1 MDHEN, CDR2 SYDVKM. J was trimmed by 1 base and V by 4 bases; bases with no gene match: 4. CDR3 length equals 16 residues. The CDR3 sequence: CASSSYRGRTNEKLFF. As DNA, the CDR3 is TGTGCCAGCAGTTCATACAGGGGGCGAACTAATGAAAAACTGTTTTTT.

This chain's CDR3 is CASSPLAGGPNEQFF. CDR3 in DNA: TGCGCCAGCAGCCCTCTAGCGGGGGGGCCCAATGAGCAGTTCTTC. The chain recombines TRBV23-1 with TRBJ2-1; TRBD2 agrees at 12 bases. TRBV23-1 is sorted into the ORF group, with uncertain function. Unmatched junction bases numbered 6, after V lost 6 bases and J lost 6 bases. The CDR3 has 15 residues.

J is TRBJ2-1 and V is TRBV12-5; D might be TRBD1 (7 bases). Germline V gene data show CDR1 as LGHNT and CDR2 as FRNRAP. The CDR3 totals 15 residues. CDR3: CASTLGPAGGLQQFF. The CDR3, as DNA: TGTGCCAGCACCCTCGGGCCGGCAGGGGGACTGCAGCAGTTCTTC. Full variable domain (rest looked up from reference TRBV12-5 and TRBJ2-1): DARVTQTPRHKVTEMGQEVTMRCQPILGHNTVFWYRQTMMQGLELLAYFRNRAPLDDSGMPKDRFSAEMPDATLATLKIQPSEPRDSAVYFCASTLGPAGGLQQFFGPGTRLTVL.

The chain is built from TRBV2 and TRBJ2-3; 7 bases match TRBD2. The CDR3 extends over 16 amino acids. CDR1 and CDR2 (germline): SNHLY, FYNNEI. V trimming: 6 bases; J trimming: 0 bases; junction bases outside the gene matches: 9. The CDR3 DNA reads as TGTGCCAGCAGCGTAGTCCCAGCGGGGAGCACAGATACGCAGTATTTT. Its protein is CASSVVPAGSTDTQYF.

The chain has TRBV19 and TRBJ1-1; D unclear. The CDR3 is made up of 13 amino acids. Germline CDR1 is LNHDA and CDR2 is SQIVND (reference sequence). V gave up 2 bases and J gave up 0 bases, with 4 bases separating them. CDR3 DNA: TGTGCCAGTAGTATAAGCGTGAACACTGAAGCTTTCTTT. This translates into CASSISVNTEAFF.